Following are 12 T cell receptor beta chains from one sample sequenced in a study of beta chain features in type 1 diabetes. All of the isolated RNA was reverse transcribed, so expressed TCRB transcripts were sequenced. Assay: immunoSEQ multiplex PCR; the TCRdb copy retains only in-frame clones and omits some. The repertoire holds tens of thousands of clones, 68% seen once, with 1.1% in the top ten. The antigens of these receptors remain unknown. Study-level points and caveats: Shortening that was moderate but significant affected the TCRB CDR3s of Type 1 diabetes patients in all four CD4+ subsets.

Sequenced: stem cell memory CD4+ T cells from blood. All receptors come from a woman aged 40 to 50 with type 1 diabetes.

This chain connects TRBV7-2 to TRBJ2-1, with D perhaps matching TRBD2 (6 bases). Trimming pared 5 bases from V and 10 bases from J, leaving 18 bases between. This CDR3 spans 14 amino acids. Germline CDR1 SGHTA, CDR2 FQGNSA. The CDR3 DNA reads TGTGCCAGCAGCCCCCTGGCTAGCGCGGACGAGCAGTTCTTC. Translated, it gives CASSPLASADEQFF.

The J gene is TRBJ2-3, the V gene TRBV4-3, with 7 positions matching TRBD2. V shed 1 base and J 4 bases; nucleotides not matched to a gene: 5. This CDR3 contains 15 residues. CDR1 is LGHNA and CDR2 is YSLEER in the germline V gene. The CDR3 loop reads CASSQVAGAADTQYF. The CDR3 DNA reads as TGCGCCAGCAGCCAAGTCGCGGGAGCGGCAGATACGCAGTATTTT.

The chain is built from TRBV5-4 and TRBJ1-5; TRBD1 is a possible D gene (5 bases). Germline V gene sequence: CDR1 SGHNT, CDR2 YYREEE (reference sequence). V was pared by 5 bases and J by 4 bases, with 13 bases between. The CDR3 is 14 amino acids. CDR3 nucleotides: TGTGCCAGCAGAATTTGGGCAGGGAATCAGCCCCAGCATTTT. Translating gives CASRIWAGNQPQHF. The full variable domain, rest sourced from reference TRBV5-4 and TRBJ1-5, is ETGVTQSPTHLIKTRGQQVTLRCSSQSGHNTVSWYQQALGQGPQFIFQYYREEENGRGNFPPRFSGLQFPNYSSELNVNALELDDSALYLCASRIWAGNQPQHFGDGTRLSIL.

This chain joins TRBV7-6 and TRBJ2-1, with no clear D. Trimming removed 0 bases at V and 7 bases at J, with 10 bases between. The CDR3 totals 14 residues. Germline V gives CDR1 SGHVS, CDR2 FNYEAQ. DNA for the CDR3: TGTGCCAGCAGCTTAGCGGCCATTACAAATGAGCAGTTCTTC. Amino acids: CASSLAAITNEQFF.

The V gene is TRBV5-1, the J gene TRBJ1-4; 9 bases agree with TRBD1. The CDR3 has 15 residues. The germline V gene has CDR1 SGHRS and CDR2 YFSETQ. Trimming at V came to 0 bases and at J to 5 bases, leaving 2 bases not matched to a gene. For the CDR3, the DNA is TGCGCCAGCAGCTTGGTTGGGACAGGGAATGAAAAACTGTTTTTT. As protein: CASSLVGTGNEKLFF.

The chain couples TRBV7-3 to TRBJ1-1; D is uncertain. The V gene lost 4 bases and the J gene lost 1 base, with 7 bases spanning the gap. The CDR3 has 13 amino acids. Germline V gene data show CDR1 as SGHTA and CDR2 as FQGTGA. In DNA form, the CDR3 reads TGTGCCAGCAGCTCCGGTAAGAACACTGAAGCTTTCTTT. Amino acid sequence: CASSSGKNTEAFF. The full variable domain, with the rest looked up from reference TRBV7-3 and TRBJ1-1, is GAGVSQTPSNKVTEKGKYVELRCDPISGHTALYWYRQSLGQGPEFLIYFQGTGAADDSGLPNDRFFAVRPEGSVSTLKIQRTERGDSAVYLCASSSGKNTEAFFGQGTRLTVV.

The V call is TRBV18, the J call TRBJ1-1; D is possibly TRBD1 (5 bases). CDR3 size: 15 residues. Germline-derived CDR1 and CDR2 are KGHSH and LQKENI. V lost 3 bases to trimming and J lost 1 base, with 12 bases between them. In DNA, the CDR3 is TGTGCCAGCTCACCCTCGGGGGGGAGGAACACTGAAGCTTTCTTT. It yields the protein CASSPSGGRNTEAFF.

The DNA for the CDR3 is TGTGCCAGCAGCGGGCTCGCGAAAGGGGGCTATGGCTACACCTTC. This translates into CASSGLAKGGYGYTF. The chain uses TRBV7-9 and TRBJ1-2; maybe TRBD1 (6 bases). Germline V gene sequence: CDR1 SEHNR, CDR2 FQNEAQ (reference sequence). The CDR3 runs 15 residues. Trimming took off 5 bases at V and 4 bases at J, with 17 bases between the two ends.

The chain joins TRBV4-1 to TRBJ2-1, with TRBD1 identical over 9 bases. The length of the CDR3 is 16 residues. Per the germline V gene, CDR1 is MGHRA and CDR2 is YSYEKL. After removal of 1 base from V and 8 bases from J, the junction contained 9 bases not matched to a gene. The CDR3 here is CASSQGEGDRVDEQFF. The CDR3 bases are TGCGCCAGCAGCCAAGGCGAGGGGGACAGGGTGGATGAGCAGTTCTTC.

This chain links TRBV21-1 with TRBJ1-4. TRBV21-1 is described as a pseudogene. The CDR3 covers 14 residues. In DNA form, the CDR3 reads TGTGCCTCCCCTTGCCAGAGGGCTAATGAAAAACTGTTTTTT. Amino acid sequence: CASPCQRANEKLFF.

This CDR3 reads CASSGGQAWDEQFF. The CDR3 DNA reads as TGTGCCAGCAGCGGGGGACAGGCTTGGGATGAGCAGTTCTTC. This rearrangement joins TRBV2 to TRBJ2-1; TRBD1 matches at 8 bases. V lost 6 bases and J lost 8; bases outside the gene matches: 9. The germline V gene encodes CDR1 SNHLY and CDR2 FYNNEI. This CDR3 spans 14 amino acids.

V usage is TRBV25-1 and J usage is TRBJ2-1; 10 positions match TRBD1. Germline V gene lookup returns CDR1 MGHDK and CDR2 SYGVNS. Unmatched junction bases numbered 9, after V lost 3 bases and J lost 7 bases. The CDR3 runs to 16 residues. The CDR3 DNA follows: TGTGCCAGCAGTGACCCGAGACAGGGGGCACCAAATGAGCAGTTCTTC. Its translation: CASSDPRQGAPNEQFF.